The rows below give T cell receptor beta chains drawn from one sample of a study of identical twins. One entry per CDR3 protein, called by TCRdb with MiXCR from the 5' RACE reads. The table shows around 340,000 distinct CDR3 sequences, with roughly 9% occurring only once. Sequencing input: naive T cells sorted from blood. These receptors came from a woman aged 50 to 65 in good health. CDR3s include the opening cysteine and the closing phenylalanine or tryptophan. A D gene is named only where the DNA matches it firmly. Clone sizes are given selectively: once, few, many, or a class where the clone is expanded.

j_gene: TRBJ2-5; v_gene: TRBV20-1; d_gene: TRBD2; abundance: few; CDR3nt: TGCAGTGCTAGTTCTGCCGGGACTATAACAGAGACCCAGTACTTC; CDR3aa: CSASSAGTITETQYF
j_gene: TRBJ2-7; v_gene: TRBV11-2; d_gene: TRBD2; abundance: NA; CDR3nt: TGTGCCAGCAGCCCCCCCGGGACTAGAAATATCCACGAGCAGTACTTC; CDR3aa: CASSPPGTRNIHEQYF
j_gene: TRBJ2-5; v_gene: TRBV12-3/TRBV12-4; d_gene: TRBD1; abundance: many; CDR3nt: TGTGCCAGCAGTTCGACAGGGTTGGAGACCCAGTACTTC; CDR3aa: CASSSTGLETQYF
j_gene: TRBJ2-7; v_gene: TRBV6-6; d_gene: NA; abundance: many; CDR3nt: TGTGCCAGCAGGGACTCTAGCTCCTACGAGCAGTACTTC; CDR3aa: CASRDSSSYEQYF
j_gene: TRBJ2-7; v_gene: TRBV12-3/TRBV12-4; d_gene: NA; abundance: NA; CDR3nt: TGTGCCAGCAGTCCCGAGGGGCCCGGGCAGTACTTC; CDR3aa: CASSPEGPGQYF
j_gene: TRBJ2-3; v_gene: TRBV24-1; d_gene: NA; abundance: NA; CDR3nt: TGTGCCACCAGTGATCCTCCGCACGGTCCCACGAATACGCAGTATTTT; CDR3aa: CATSDPPHGPTNTQYF
j_gene: TRBJ1-2; v_gene: TRBV14; d_gene: NA; abundance: NA; CDR3nt: TGTGCCAGCAGCCAAGGGACGACAGCCGAGGTCGGCTATGGCTACACCTTC; CDR3aa: CASSQGTTAEVGYGYTF
j_gene: TRBJ2-7; v_gene: TRBV5-1; d_gene: TRBD1; abundance: few; CDR3nt: TGCGCCAGCAGCTGGAAGACAGGGGTCGATTACGAGCAGTACTTC; CDR3aa: CASSWKTGVDYEQYF
j_gene: TRBJ1-5; v_gene: TRBV12-3/TRBV12-4; d_gene: NA; abundance: few; CDR3nt: TGTGCCAGCAGTTTCGGGGGCGATCAGCCCCAGCATTTT; CDR3aa: CASSFGGDQPQHF
j_gene: TRBJ2-2; v_gene: TRBV29-1; d_gene: TRBD2; abundance: many; CDR3nt: TGCAGCGGCCGACTAGCGCCCGGGGAGCTGTTTTTT; CDR3aa: CSGRLAPGELFF
j_gene: TRBJ2-7; v_gene: TRBV5-1; d_gene: TRBD1; abundance: few; CDR3nt: TGCGCCAGCGGCCCGACAGGGGGCTACGAGCAGTACTTC; CDR3aa: CASGPTGGYEQYF
j_gene: TRBJ1-3; v_gene: TRBV29-1; d_gene: NA; abundance: NA; CDR3nt: TGCAGCGTGAGACAGCACTCTGGAAACACCATATATTTT; CDR3aa: CSVRQHSGNTIYF
j_gene: TRBJ2-1; v_gene: TRBV5-1; d_gene: TRBD2; abundance: few; CDR3nt: TGCGCCAGCAGCTATCCGGGACTAGCGGGAGGCTCCTACAATGAGCAGTTCTTC; CDR3aa: CASSYPGLAGGSYNEQFF
j_gene: TRBJ2-2; v_gene: TRBV2; d_gene: NA; abundance: few; CDR3nt: TGTGCCAGCATCACGGAGCGAACGAACACCGGGGAGCTGTTTTTT; CDR3aa: CASITERTNTGELFF
j_gene: TRBJ1-3; v_gene: TRBV5-1; d_gene: TRBD1; abundance: few; CDR3nt: TGCGCCAGCAGCTGGACAGGGGGCAATAGAAACACCATATATTTT; CDR3aa: CASSWTGGNRNTIYF
j_gene: TRBJ2-5; v_gene: TRBV5-5; d_gene: NA; abundance: NA; CDR3nt: TGTGCCAGCAGCTTGTCCCTAGACCAAGAGACCCAGTACTTC; CDR3aa: CASSLSLDQETQYF
j_gene: TRBJ2-5; v_gene: TRBV11-2; d_gene: NA; abundance: NA; CDR3nt: TGTGCCAGCAGCTCCTCACTAGTTACAGAGACCCAGTACTTC; CDR3aa: CASSSSLVTETQYF
j_gene: TRBJ1-1; v_gene: TRBV12-3/TRBV12-4; d_gene: NA; abundance: NA; CDR3nt: TGTGCCAGCAGTTTAGGTCTGGTCACCACTGAAGCTTTCTTT; CDR3aa: CASSLGLVTTEAFF
j_gene: TRBJ2-1; v_gene: TRBV9; d_gene: NA; abundance: NA; CDR3nt: TGTGCCAGCAGCGCCGGGGCCAGCGACTCCTACAATGAGCAGTTCTTC; CDR3aa: CASSAGASDSYNEQFF
j_gene: TRBJ2-5; v_gene: TRBV25-1; d_gene: TRBD1; abundance: many; CDR3nt: TGTGCCAGCAGCATGCTTCAGGGGGCTACCGGAGAGACCCAGTACTTC; CDR3aa: CASSMLQGATGETQYF
j_gene: TRBJ1-2; v_gene: TRBV5-1; d_gene: NA; abundance: many; CDR3nt: TGCGCCAGCAGCTTGGTTAAGGGTCACTATGGCTACACCTTC; CDR3aa: CASSLVKGHYGYTF
j_gene: TRBJ1-5; v_gene: TRBV3-1; d_gene: NA; abundance: few; CDR3nt: TGTGCCAGCAGCCAAATAGACCAGCTAGGGCAGCCCCAGCATTTT; CDR3aa: CASSQIDQLGQPQHF
j_gene: TRBJ2-1; v_gene: TRBV29-1; d_gene: NA; abundance: NA; CDR3nt: TGCAGCGTTGCCAAGGACACATACAATGAGCAGTTCTTC; CDR3aa: CSVAKDTYNEQFF
j_gene: TRBJ1-5; v_gene: TRBV24-1; d_gene: TRBD1; abundance: many; CDR3nt: TGTGCCACCAGTGCGAGGGGGCTCAATAGCAATCAGCCCCAGCATTTT; CDR3aa: CATSARGLNSNQPQHF
j_gene: TRBJ2-5; v_gene: TRBV7-8; d_gene: NA; abundance: few; CDR3nt: TGTGCCAGCAGCGGCAGGCCTATTAATCGAGAGACCCAGTACTTC; CDR3aa: CASSGRPINRETQYF
j_gene: TRBJ1-4; v_gene: TRBV10-3; d_gene: TRBD1; abundance: NA; CDR3nt: TGTGCCATCAGCAAGGTTGGGACAGTCGAAAAACTGTTTTTT; CDR3aa: CAISKVGTVEKLFF
j_gene: TRBJ2-7; v_gene: TRBV29-1; d_gene: TRBD1; abundance: few; CDR3nt: TGCAGCGTTGAAGAGGGACAGGGGGTCTTCTACGAGCAGTACTTC; CDR3aa: CSVEEGQGVFYEQYF
j_gene: TRBJ2-1; v_gene: TRBV20-1; d_gene: TRBD2; abundance: NA; CDR3nt: TGCAGTGCTAGAGCTTCCCGAGCCGGGACTAGCGGGACCAATGAGCAGTTCTTC; CDR3aa: CSARASRAGTSGTNEQFF
j_gene: TRBJ2-5; v_gene: TRBV7-8; d_gene: NA; abundance: few; CDR3nt: TGTGCCAGCTCCTCAGGGGGGTCCCAGTACTTC; CDR3aa: CASSSGGSQYF
j_gene: TRBJ2-1; v_gene: TRBV20-1; d_gene: TRBD1; abundance: NA; CDR3nt: TGCAGTGCTAGAATTCTGGGACAGCAATACAATGAGCAGTTCTTC; CDR3aa: CSARILGQQYNEQFF
j_gene: TRBJ2-5; v_gene: TRBV7-9; d_gene: NA; abundance: few; CDR3nt: TGTGCCAGCAGCGCTTCGGGGGCTCCGGAGGAGACCCAGTACTTC; CDR3aa: CASSASGAPEETQYF
j_gene: TRBJ2-5; v_gene: TRBV5-1; d_gene: TRBD1; abundance: few; CDR3nt: TGCGCCAGCAGCTTTGGGACAGGGGCAGGAGAGACCCAGTACTTC; CDR3aa: CASSFGTGAGETQYF
j_gene: TRBJ2-6; v_gene: TRBV7-3; d_gene: NA; abundance: NA; CDR3nt: TGTGCCAGCAGCTCCCTTGGGGCCAACGTCCTGACTTTC; CDR3aa: CASSSLGANVLTF
j_gene: TRBJ1-4; v_gene: TRBV5-1; d_gene: NA; abundance: few; CDR3nt: TGCGCCAGCAGCGCGGCGGGGGGCCCTACTAATGAAAAACTGTTTTTT; CDR3aa: CASSAAGGPTNEKLFF
j_gene: TRBJ2-1; v_gene: TRBV12-3/TRBV12-4; d_gene: NA; abundance: many; CDR3nt: TGTGCCAGCATGCCTACTAGATACAATGAGCAGTTCTTC; CDR3aa: CASMPTRYNEQFF
j_gene: TRBJ2-3; v_gene: TRBV3-1; d_gene: NA; abundance: few; CDR3nt: TGTGCCAGCAGCCAAGATCCAGGTAGCACAGATACGCAGTATTTT; CDR3aa: CASSQDPGSTDTQYF
j_gene: TRBJ2-1; v_gene: TRBV6-5; d_gene: NA; abundance: many; CDR3nt: TGTGCCAGCAGTTACAGGGCCAGGGTCAGCAATGAGCAGTTCTTC; CDR3aa: CASSYRARVSNEQFF
j_gene: TRBJ2-3; v_gene: TRBV29-1; d_gene: NA; abundance: many; CDR3nt: TGCAGCGCCATACGACCAGATACGCAGTATTTT; CDR3aa: CSAIRPDTQYF
j_gene: TRBJ2-7; v_gene: TRBV28; d_gene: TRBD1; abundance: NA; CDR3nt: TGTGCCAGCAGTTTTCGCACTGACAGGGCCGGAACCTACGAGCAGTACTTC; CDR3aa: CASSFRTDRAGTYEQYF
j_gene: TRBJ1-1; v_gene: TRBV20-1; d_gene: NA; abundance: few; CDR3nt: TGCAGTGCTAGAGGATCCAAAAACACTGAAGCTTTCTTT; CDR3aa: CSARGSKNTEAFF
j_gene: TRBJ2-3; v_gene: TRBV24-1; d_gene: NA; abundance: few; CDR3nt: TGTGCCACCAGTGCATCGGGATCAGATACGCAGTATTTT; CDR3aa: CATSASGSDTQYF
j_gene: TRBJ1-1; v_gene: TRBV7-2; d_gene: NA; abundance: many; CDR3nt: TGTGCCAGCAGCTTAGCGCTCGGGAACACTGAAGCTTTCTTT; CDR3aa: CASSLALGNTEAFF
j_gene: TRBJ2-5; v_gene: TRBV24-1; d_gene: TRBD2; abundance: NA; CDR3nt: TGTGCCACCAGTGGACTTCCGGGACTAGGCGAGACCCAGTACTTC; CDR3aa: CATSGLPGLGETQYF
j_gene: TRBJ1-3; v_gene: TRBV10-3; d_gene: NA; abundance: many; CDR3nt: TGTGCCATCAGTGAAGAGGGGGGCTCTGGAAACACCATATATTTT; CDR3aa: CAISEEGGSGNTIYF
j_gene: TRBJ1-2; v_gene: TRBV15; d_gene: TRBD1; abundance: NA; CDR3nt: TGTGCCACCAGCAGGACCCGGGACAGGCACTATGGCTACACCTTC; CDR3aa: CATSRTRDRHYGYTF
j_gene: TRBJ1-1; v_gene: TRBV14; d_gene: NA; abundance: few; CDR3nt: TGTGCCAGCAGCCAAAAAATAGGCACTGAAGCTTTCTTT; CDR3aa: CASSQKIGTEAFF
j_gene: TRBJ2-2; v_gene: TRBV7-9; d_gene: NA; abundance: many; CDR3nt: TGTGCCAGCGAGAACTCCGGGGAGCTGTTTTTT; CDR3aa: CASENSGELFF
j_gene: TRBJ2-3; v_gene: TRBV7-6; d_gene: TRBD2; abundance: many; CDR3nt: TGTGCCAGCAGCCGTCTAACTAGCGGGCCCAGAGGGGATCGAGATACGCAGTATTTT; CDR3aa: CASSRLTSGPRGDRDTQYF
j_gene: TRBJ1-6; v_gene: TRBV10-2; d_gene: NA; abundance: many; CDR3nt: TGCGCCAGCAGTGAACTCCCTATTTATTCACCCCTCCACTTT; CDR3aa: CASSELPIYSPLHF
j_gene: TRBJ2-5; v_gene: TRBV4-2; d_gene: NA; abundance: few; CDR3nt: TGTGCCAGCAGCGCGACAGGCCAGATACACCAAGAGACCCAGTACTTC; CDR3aa: CASSATGQIHQETQYF
j_gene: TRBJ2-1; v_gene: TRBV25-1; d_gene: TRBD2; abundance: NA; CDR3nt: TGTGCCGCTGGGGGGGGGAGGGGCTCCTACAATGAGCAGTTCTTC; CDR3aa: CAAGGGRGSYNEQFF